This TCR beta chain was observed in a study of cytomegalovirus exposure and HLA in healthy donors. On the study more broadly: T cells numbering about 180 million yielded 95 million to 140 million unique TCR beta sequences in an earlier analysis.

Both 60 Vbeta primers and 13 Jbeta primers went into the PCR. Profiled with immunoSEQ multiplex PCR; TCRdb holds only in-frame clones, not every one. This table lists approximately 58,000 clones. The sequenced material came from PBMCs. The TCR originated in a man aged 18 to 30 in good health and CMV-seropositive.

The CDR3 sequence is CASSEGDGGLFGRNEQFF. The CDR3, as DNA: TGTGCCAGCAGTGAAGGGGACGGGGGGCTTTTTGGGCGCAATGAGCAGTTCTTC. The chain joins TRBV6-4 to TRBJ2-1; possibly TRBD2 for D (7 bases). The CDR3 spans 18 residues. Germline V lookup: CDR1 MRHNA, CDR2 SNTAGT. Trimming cost V 3 bases and J 6 bases, with 24 bases left between them.